Below, 17 T cell receptor beta chains from the same sample are listed, as sequenced in a study of blood T cell repertoires in COVID-19. Profiled with immunoSEQ multiplex PCR; TCRdb holds only in-frame clones, not every one. The sample yields 200,000 to 300,000 clones, approximately 90% seen once. Sequencing was carried out using peripheral blood. These receptors were taken from a man aged 60-69 years who had recovered from COVID-19.

The chain carries TRBV11-2 and TRBJ2-1; 10 bases fit TRBD2. CDR1 and CDR2 from the germline V gene are SGHAT and FQNNGV. V dropped 6 bases and J dropped 6; count of bases not matched to a gene: 8. The CDR3 totals 15 residues. DNA of the CDR3: TGTGCCAGCAGGATAGCGGGGGGCCTATCCAATGAGCAGTTCTTC. Translation gives CASRIAGGLSNEQFF.

This chain connects TRBV27 to TRBJ2-1; 8 bases align to TRBD1. Trimming cost V 2 bases and J 6 bases; bases outside gene matches: 6. Germline assignment: CDR1 MNHEY and CDR2 SMNVEV (reference sequence). This CDR3 has 15 residues. CDR3 bases: TGTGCCAGCAGTTTACTCCATACAGGGGGCAATGAGCAGTTCTTC. Its protein product is CASSLLHTGGNEQFF.

This sequence joins TRBV6-5 and TRBJ2-3; D perhaps matches TRBD1 (6 bases). The CDR3 sequence is 16 residues long. Trimming took 4 bases from V and 2 from J, leaving 16 bases between them. Germline V gene lookup returns CDR1 MNHEY and CDR2 SVGAGI. CDR3 bases: TGTGCCAGCAGTTTCAGGATGGGACATCCCACAGATACGCAGTATTTT. Residues: CASSFRMGHPTDTQYF.

The chain links TRBV7-7 to TRBJ2-4; TRBD1 might be the D (5 bases). CDR3 length: 14 amino acids. CDR1 is SSHAT, CDR2 FNYEAQ, per germline (reference sequence). Trimming cost V 4 bases and J 1 base, with 8 bases left between them. The CDR3 protein is CASSYRNAKNIQYF. CDR3 bases: TGTGCCAGCAGCTACAGGAATGCCAAAAACATTCAGTACTTC.

The CDR3 DNA sequence: TGTGCCAGCACTCCTTCCGGGACAGGGTATGGCTACACCTTC. This translates into CASTPSGTGYGYTF. The gene calls are TRBV5-5 and TRBJ1-2; 9 nucleotides align to TRBD1. The length of the CDR3 is 14 residues. The V segment lost 6 bases and the J segment 5 bases; nucleotides outside the gene matches: 8. The germline CDR1 and CDR2 sequences are SGHKS and YYEKEE (reference sequence). Full variable domain (rest looked up from reference TRBV5-5 and TRBJ1-2): DAGVTQSPTHLIKTRGQQVTLRCSPISGHKSVSWYQQVLGQGPQFIFQYYEKEERGRGNFPDRFSARQFPNYSSELNVNALLLGDSALYLCASTPSGTGYGYTFGSGTRLTVV.

The chain employs TRBV27 and TRBJ1-5; TRBD1 is a possible D gene (6 bases). V dropped 5 bases and J dropped 4 bases, with 12 bases sitting between them. Germline V gene data show CDR1 as MNHEY and CDR2 as SMNVEV (reference sequence). CDR3 size: 14 residues. CDR3 loop: CASSADRKNQPQHF. In nucleotides, the CDR3 is TGTGCCAGCAGTGCGGACAGAAAGAATCAGCCCCAGCATTTT.

V is TRBV7-8 and J is TRBJ1-2; no reliable D call. The CDR3 runs 15 residues. V was trimmed by 3 bases and J by 4 bases, leaving 15 bases between them. Germline V gene lookup returns CDR1 SGHVS and CDR2 FQNEAQ. The chain's CDR3 is CASSFTRGSPYGYTF. As DNA, the CDR3 is TGTGCCAGCAGCTTTACACGGGGTTCCCCCTATGGCTACACCTTC.

This clone came up once. V usage is TRBV3-1 (or the pseudogene TRBV3-2) and J usage is TRBJ2-3, with D possibly being TRBD2 (5 bases). This CDR3 spans 14 amino acids. Trimming left V 3 bases short and J 2 bases short, with 9 bases between. In germline, CDR1 is LGHDT, CDR2 YNNKEL (reference sequence). This CDR3 is CASSQSRDTDTQYF. The CDR3, as DNA: TGTGCCAGCAGCCAGTCACGGGACACAGATACGCAGTATTTT.

V usage is TRBV10-2 and J usage is TRBJ1-5; D not resolved. CDR3 length equals 13 residues. Germline CDR1 reads WSHSY; CDR2 reads SAAADI. V lost 8 bases and J lost 0, with 8 bases in between. The CDR3, as DNA: TGCGCCAGCCGACTGTATAGCAATCAGCCCCAGCATTTT. It codes for CASRLYSNQPQHF.

The sample holds one count of this clone. The V gene is TRBV2, the J gene TRBJ2-7; D possibly corresponds to TRBD2 (5 bases). This CDR3 is built from 13 residues. With 6 bases removed from V and 5 bases from J, the gap between germline ends came to 14 bases. Germline V gene sequence: CDR1 SNHLY, CDR2 FYNNEI. CDR3 DNA: TGTGCCAGCAGGGGAGTGAGCCCCGACGAGCAGTACTTC. It yields the protein CASRGVSPDEQYF.

V gene TRBV5-5 combines with J gene TRBJ1-5; D unresolved. This CDR3 is 14 amino acids long. V lost 0 bases and J lost 2, with 6 bases in between. Germline V gene sequence: CDR1 SGHKS, CDR2 YYEKEE (reference sequence). CDR3 sequence: CASSLGGRNQPQHF. DNA of the CDR3: TGTGCCAGCAGCTTGGGCGGCCGCAATCAGCCCCAGCATTTT. The variable domain in full, completed from reference TRBV5-5 and TRBJ1-5, reads DAGVTQSPTHLIKTRGQQVTLRCSPISGHKSVSWYQQVLGQGPQFIFQYYEKEERGRGNFPDRFSARQFPNYSSELNVNALLLGDSALYLCASSLGGRNQPQHFGDGTRLSIL.

This chain's CDR3 is CASSTVRLAGGTTAYEQYF. The DNA for the CDR3 is TGTGCCAGCAGCACCGTCAGACTAGCGGGGGGGACTACTGCCTACGAGCAGTACTTC. This chain connects TRBV5-6 to TRBJ2-7; 14 positions match TRBD2. CDR1 and CDR2 (germline): SGHDT, YYEEEE. The CDR3 length is 19 residues. J was trimmed by 2 bases and V by 4 bases; bases with no gene match: 14. Looking up the rest from reference TRBV5-6 and TRBJ2-7 gives the full variable domain: DAGVTQSPTHLIKTRGQQVTLRCSPKSGHDTVSWYQQALGQGPQFIFQYYEEEERQRGNFPDRFSGHQFPNYSSELNVNALLLGDSALYLCASSTVRLAGGTTAYEQYFGPGTRLTVT.

This chain links TRBV5-4 with TRBJ1-2; no reliable D call. Trimming pared 4 bases from V and 4 bases from J, leaving 17 bases between. CDR1 is SGHNT and CDR2 is YYREEE in the germline V gene (reference sequence). CDR3 length: 15 amino acids. DNA for the CDR3: TGTGCCAGCAGCCATGCGACGGGAACCGTCTATGGCTACACCTTC. This encodes CASSHATGTVYGYTF.

The rearrangement uses TRBV19 and TRBJ2-7; D might be TRBD2 (5 bases). V lost 0 bases, J lost 2 bases, and 8 bases lay in between. Germline lookup yields CDR1 LNHDA and CDR2 SQIVND (reference sequence). The CDR3 totals 14 residues. CDR3 sequence reads: CASSIDPGTYEQYF. The CDR3 bases are TGTGCCAGTAGTATAGATCCGGGAACCTACGAGCAGTACTTC.

This clone was recorded once. V and J are TRBV5-1 and TRBJ2-1; 7 nucleotides match TRBD1. The CDR3 covers 14 residues. Unmatched junction bases numbered 2, after V lost 0 bases and J lost 5 bases. CDR1 is SGHRS, CDR2 YFSETQ, per germline. CDR3 nucleotide sequence: TGCGCCAGCAGCTTGGACAGGGGCAACAATGAGCAGTTCTTC. Its protein product is CASSLDRGNNEQFF. Supplemented by reference TRBV5-1 and TRBJ2-1, the full variable domain reads KAGVTQTPRYLIKTRGQQVTLSCSPISGHRSVSWYQQTPGQGLQFLFEYFSETQRNKGNFPGRFSGRQFSNSRSEMNVSTLELGDSALYLCASSLDRGNNEQFFGPGTRLTVL.

The V and J genes are TRBV4-2 and TRBJ2-3; 7 bases are shared with TRBD2. Trimming at V came to 0 bases and at J to 5 bases, leaving 11 bases not matched to a gene. Germline V CDR1 and CDR2: LGHNA, YNFKEQ. The CDR3 has 17 residues. Here the CDR3 reads CASSQDTGRGVVDTQYF. In DNA form, the CDR3 reads TGTGCCAGCAGCCAAGATACGGGACGGGGGGTTGTAGATACGCAGTATTTT.

This clone appeared once. The CDR3 DNA sequence: TGTGCCAGTAGTATGACAGGGGGCAATCAGCCCCAGCATTTT. Protein sequence: CASSMTGGNQPQHF. The chain is built from TRBV19 and TRBJ1-5, with 8 bases matching TRBD1. Germline values: CDR1 LNHDA, CDR2 SQIVND (reference sequence). The CDR3 is 14 amino acids. The V segment lost 3 bases and the J segment 2 bases; nucleotides outside the gene matches: 0.